These T cell receptor beta chains were read from a single sample in a study of prognosis after radiotherapy for stage I lung cancer. TCRdb redid the calling of the multiplex PCR reads with MiXCR, one entry per CDR3 protein. This sample has about 31,000 distinct CDR3 sequences; about 29% occur once, and the top ten carry 33%. The source material was PBMCs, sampled before or after stereotactic body radiation therapy (not recorded which). The receptors stem from a donor aged 50 or older with non-small cell lung cancer. CDR3s include the opening cysteine and the closing phenylalanine or tryptophan. Each record gives: V gene, CDR3 length, clone size, J gene, D gene, CDR3 DNA, CDR3 protein. The D gene is left open where the match is weak. The size field is filled for only some rows; it gives once, few, many or a size class.

v_call: TRBV2
cdr3_length: 16
clone_size: many
j_call: TRBJ1-2
d_call: -
cdr3_nt: TGTGCCAGCAGTGAAGAACGAGGGGGGGCAGGGTATGGCTACACCTTC
cdr3_aa: CASSEERGGAGYGYTF

v_call: TRBV2
cdr3_length: 16
clone_size: once
j_call: TRBJ2-1
d_call: -
cdr3_nt: TGTGCCGGCAGTGAATCTCCGTATGGCTCCTACAATGAGCAGTTCTTC
cdr3_aa: CAGSESPYGSYNEQFF

v_call: TRBV2
cdr3_length: 14
clone_size: many
j_call: TRBJ2-7
d_call: -
cdr3_nt: TGTGCCAGCACCGACCGGACTGGCTCCTACGAGCAGTACTTC
cdr3_aa: CASTDRTGSYEQYF

v_call: TRBV13
cdr3_length: 14
clone_size: many
j_call: TRBJ2-7
d_call: TRBD2
cdr3_nt: TGTGCCAGCAGCGCGGGACTAGCGCCCTACGAGCAGTACTTC
cdr3_aa: CASSAGLAPYEQYF

v_call: TRBV7-2
cdr3_length: 16
clone_size: -
j_call: TRBJ1-6
d_call: TRBD1
cdr3_nt: TGTGCCAGCAGCTTAGGGGGACAGGTCCTTAATTCACCCCTCCACTTT
cdr3_aa: CASSLGGQVLNSPLHF

v_call: TRBV6-5
cdr3_length: 13
clone_size: -
j_call: TRBJ2-1
d_call: -
cdr3_nt: TGTGCCAGCAGTTCCCCCCGGGGCAATGAGCAGTTCTTC
cdr3_aa: CASSSPRGNEQFF

v_call: TRBV11-2
cdr3_length: 15
clone_size: -
j_call: TRBJ2-1
d_call: -
cdr3_nt: TGTGCCAGCAGCTCGCAGGGTTCGGGGTACAATGAGCAGTTCTTC
cdr3_aa: CASSSQGSGYNEQFF

v_call: TRBV19
cdr3_length: 14
clone_size: -
j_call: TRBJ2-4
d_call: TRBD1
cdr3_nt: TGTGCCAGTAGTATCCAACAGGGGCCACACATTCAGTACTTC
cdr3_aa: CASSIQQGPHIQYF

v_call: TRBV15
cdr3_length: 14
clone_size: many
j_call: TRBJ2-3
d_call: -
cdr3_nt: TGTGCCACCAGCCCTCCGGGTAGATCAGATACGCAGTATTTT
cdr3_aa: CATSPPGRSDTQYF

v_call: TRBV30
cdr3_length: 10
clone_size: many
j_call: TRBJ2-5
d_call: -
cdr3_nt: TGTGCCTGGGCCAAAGAGACCCAGTACTTC
cdr3_aa: CAWAKETQYF

v_call: TRBV11-1
cdr3_length: 15
clone_size: many
j_call: TRBJ2-1
d_call: -
cdr3_nt: TGTGCCAGCAGCCGACAGGAAGAGTTATACAATGAGCAGTTCTTC
cdr3_aa: CASSRQEELYNEQFF

v_call: TRBV4-1
cdr3_length: 14
clone_size: many
j_call: TRBJ1-2
d_call: -
cdr3_nt: TGCGCCAGCAGCCAAGATAGGGCAGCCTATGGCTACACCTTC
cdr3_aa: CASSQDRAAYGYTF

v_call: TRBV7-9
cdr3_length: 18
clone_size: many
j_call: TRBJ2-7
d_call: TRBD2
cdr3_nt: TGTGCCAGCAGCTCGGACCGGACTAGCGGGAGTTCAGGCGACGAGCAGTACTTC
cdr3_aa: CASSSDRTSGSSGDEQYF